A single sample is the source of the 26 T cell receptor beta chains below, sequenced in a study of blood T cell repertoires in COVID-19. Using immunoSEQ multiplex PCR, the repertoire was profiled, and TCRdb retains in-frame clones only, with some absent. There are 250,000 to 300,000 clones in the sample; 90% occur only once, and approximately 2.3% lies in the top ten. Sequenced input: peripheral blood. These receptors came from a woman aged 60 to 75 with COVID-19, enrolled during active disease.

This CDR3 reads CASSDGIGYGYTF. In nucleotides, the CDR3 is TGTGCCAGCAGCGACGGGATCGGCTATGGCTACACCTTC. The rearrangement joins TRBV9 to TRBJ1-2; D not resolved. This CDR3 has 13 residues. V was shortened by 3 bases and J by 4 bases, with 10 bases between the two germline ends. Looked up from germline, CDR1 is SGDLS and CDR2 is YYNGEE.

The chain employs TRBV11-3 and TRBJ2-2; 7 bases fit TRBD2. The CDR3 runs to 18 residues. Per the germline V gene, CDR1 is SGHNT and CDR2 is YENEEA. Trimming cost V 3 bases and J 0 bases; bases outside gene matches: 10. CDR3 in DNA: TGTGCCAGCAGCTTGACTTACGGGGGGACTACGAACACCGGGGAGCTGTTTTTT. The encoded protein is CASSLTYGGTTNTGELFF.

V gene TRBV5-8 combines with J gene TRBJ2-7; TRBD1 might be the D (5 bases). Trimming shortened V by 0 bases and J by 7 bases, and 20 bases separated the two germline ends. The CDR3 loop spans 16 amino acids. CDR1 is SGHTS and CDR2 is YDEGEE in the germline V gene. The CDR3 loop is CASSLGIYGNKGEQYF. The CDR3, as DNA: TGTGCCAGCAGCTTGGGCATTTACGGAAATAAGGGGGAGCAGTACTTC. Looking up the rest from reference TRBV5-8 and TRBJ2-7 gives the full variable domain: EAGVTQSPTHLIKTRGQQATLRCSPISGHTSVYWYQQALGLGLQFLLWYDEGEERNRGNFPPRFSGRQFPNYSSELNVNALELEDSALYLCASSLGIYGNKGEQYFGPGTRLTVT.

J is TRBJ2-5 and V is TRBV25-1, with no clear D. V lost 4 bases, J lost 2 bases, and 14 bases lay in between. The CDR3 loop spans 15 amino acids. Looked up from germline, CDR1 is MGHDK and CDR2 is SYGVNS. The CDR3 loop is CASSGVGRQQETQYF. In nucleotides, the CDR3 is TGTGCCAGCAGTGGGGTGGGCAGGCAGCAAGAGACCCAGTACTTC.

V and J are TRBV19 and TRBJ1-4, with 8 positions matching TRBD1. V shed 10 bases, J shed 7 bases, and the junction held 8 bases outside the gene matches. The CDR3 has 13 residues. CDR1 is LNHDA, CDR2 SQIVND, per germline (reference sequence). Written as DNA, the CDR3 is TGTGCCACCTCGGACAGGGTCAGTGAAAAACTGTTTTTT. It is translated as CATSDRVSEKLFF.

This chain connects TRBV10-3 to TRBJ1-4; D uncertain. This CDR3 is 15 amino acids long. With 0 bases removed from V and 8 bases from J, the gap between germline ends came to 13 bases. The germline gives CDR1 ENHRY, CDR2 SYGVKD. This CDR3 is CAISESAAAVEKLFF. The CDR3 DNA reads as TGTGCCATCAGTGAGTCCGCAGCGGCGGTGGAAAAACTGTTTTTT.

The V gene is TRBV5-1, the J gene TRBJ2-5; 12 bases are shared with TRBD2. Germline V gives CDR1 SGHRS, CDR2 YFSETQ. This CDR3 contains 17 residues. V was pared by 5 bases and J by 5 bases, with 13 bases of the junction left unmatched. The DNA of the CDR3 is TGCGCCAGCAGTCGGTTGGCTAGCGGGGGGGCTATCGAGACCCAGTACTTC. This codes for CASSRLASGGAIETQYF.

This clone was observed a handful of times. This sequence joins TRBV27 and TRBJ2-7; TRBD1 might be the D (5 bases). The CDR3 runs to 17 residues. Looked up from germline, CDR1 is MNHEY and CDR2 is SMNVEV (reference sequence). V lost 2 bases to trimming and J lost 2 bases, with 19 bases between them. In nucleotides, the CDR3 is TGTGCCAGCAGTTTAGATAGTAGCAGGGTCTTCCCCTACGAGCAGTACTTC. Its protein product is CASSLDSSRVFPYEQYF.

The rearrangement links TRBV11-2 to TRBJ1-5; D unclear. The CDR3 is 15 amino acids. V shed 6 bases and J shed 11 bases, with 23 bases lying between them. CDR1 SGHAT and CDR2 FQNNGV come from the germline V gene. Here the CDR3 reads CASSPGPIPGRAQHF. Here the CDR3 DNA reads TGTGCCAGCAGTCCAGGCCCCATTCCGGGAAGGGCCCAGCATTTT.

CDR3 sequence: CASSAAGANVLTF. Written as DNA, the CDR3 is TGTGCCAGCAGCGCAGCTGGGGCCAACGTCCTGACTTTC. The chain recombines TRBV9 with TRBJ2-6; D gene uncertain. The CDR3 contains 13 residues. V was trimmed by 3 bases and J by 2 bases, leaving 3 bases between them. CDR1 and CDR2 from the germline V gene are SGDLS and YYNGEE.

This chain joins TRBV5-6 and TRBJ2-7; TRBD1 agrees at 9 bases. V lost 4 bases, J lost 4 bases, and 3 bases stayed unmatched. The CDR3 length is 13 residues. CDR1 SGHDT and CDR2 YYEEEE come from the germline V gene. The CDR3 loop reads CASSRDRVYEQYF. As DNA, the CDR3 is TGTGCCAGCAGCCGGGACAGGGTATACGAGCAGTACTTC.

The chain links TRBV18 to TRBJ1-6; a weak D match, TRBD1 (5 bases). In germline, CDR1 is KGHSH, CDR2 LQKENI. V gave up 3 bases and J gave up 10 bases, with 13 bases separating them. The CDR3 runs 14 residues. The chain's CDR3 is CASSPGGAWSPLHF. CDR3 in DNA: TGTGCCAGCTCACCTGGTGGGGCTTGGTCACCCCTCCACTTT. Using reference TRBV18 and TRBJ1-6 for the parts outside the CDR3, the full variable domain is NAGVMQNPRHLVRRRGQEARLRCSPMKGHSHVYWYRQLPEEGLKFMVYLQKENIIDESGMPKERFSAEFPKEGPSILRIQQVVRGDSAAYFCASSPGGAWSPLHFGNGTRLTVT.

Notes on this clone: Mismatch with germline at one junction end may stem from a read error. The chain combines TRBV27 with TRBJ2-3, with D maybe TRBD2 (6 bases). This CDR3 has 14 amino acids. Germline CDR1 and CDR2: MNHEY and SMNVEV (reference sequence). The CDR3 protein is CASSLSSARGTQYF. Written as DNA, the CDR3 is TGTGCCAGCAGTCTATCTAGCGCCCGCGGTACGCAGTATTTT.

The J gene is TRBJ2-3, the V gene TRBV7-2; the D gene is possibly TRBD2 (5 bases). The germline gives CDR1 SGHTA, CDR2 FQGNSA. This CDR3 comprises 15 residues. V lost 1 base to trimming and J lost 5 bases, with 13 bases between them. CDR3 DNA: TGTGCCAGCAGCTTAGTACTGGGCCGGGGAGATACGCAGTATTTT. The encoded protein is CASSLVLGRGDTQYF. The variable domain in full, completed from reference TRBV7-2 and TRBJ2-3, reads GAGVSQSPSNKVTEKGKDVELRCDPISGHTALYWYRQSLGQGLEFLIYFQGNSAPDKSGLPSDRFSAERTGGSVSTLTIQRTQQEDSAVYLCASSLVLGRGDTQYFGPGTRLTVL.

The chain links TRBV5-1 to TRBJ2-5; 12 bases are shared with TRBD1. V was pared by 3 bases and J by 4 bases, with 7 bases of the junction left unmatched. CDR1 and CDR2 (germline): SGHRS, YFSETQ. The CDR3 loop spans 16 amino acids. This CDR3 reads CASSWGSGQGAETQYF. CDR3 nucleotide sequence: TGCGCCAGCAGCTGGGGCTCGGGACAGGGGGCAGAGACCCAGTACTTC.

CDR3 residues: CASSTRGDPRGYTF. CDR3 DNA sequence: TGTGCCAGCAGTACCAGGGGCGACCCACGTGGCTACACCTTC. J is TRBJ1-2 and V is TRBV6-1; D is perhaps TRBD1 (6 bases). Germline CDR1 MNHNS, CDR2 SASEGT. V gave up 5 bases and J gave up 7 bases, with 17 bases separating them. The CDR3 has 14 amino acids.

This chain links TRBV14 with TRBJ2-1; maybe TRBD2 (5 bases). Trimming left V 4 bases short and J 2 bases short, with 9 bases between. Germline loops: CDR1 SGHDN, CDR2 FVKESK. The CDR3 has 14 residues. The CDR3 DNA reads TGTGCCAGCAGCCGGGTTAGCGCCTACAATGAGCAGTTCTTC. This sequence encodes CASSRVSAYNEQFF.

This clone came up once. This sequence joins TRBV19 and TRBJ1-1; no clear D. Germline assignment: CDR1 LNHDA and CDR2 SQIVND (reference sequence). The CDR3 runs 18 residues. The V end lost 0 bases, the J end lost 4 bases, and 21 bases lay between the germline ends. CDR3 bases: TGTGCCAGTAGTATAGAAGGCAGATTCGCGTCCGGGGTCACTGAAGCTTTCTTT. Amino acids: CASSIEGRFASGVTEAFF.

The rearrangement uses TRBV19 and TRBJ1-6; D is possibly TRBD1 (5 bases). Germline CDR1 is LNHDA and CDR2 is SQIVND (reference sequence). V lost 6 bases and J lost 10, with 13 bases in between. The CDR3 contains 13 residues. CDR3 in amino acids: CASRDVGGSPLHF. The CDR3 DNA sequence: TGTGCCAGTAGGGACGTGGGGGGGTCACCCCTCCACTTT.

The chain joins TRBV6-2 or TRBV6-3 to TRBJ2-7; 9 bases agree with TRBD1. V gave up 2 bases and J gave up 5 bases; unmatched junction bases: 10. CDR1 and CDR2 from the germline V gene are MNHEY and SVGEGT. The CDR3 length is 16 residues. The CDR3, as DNA: TGTGCCAGCAGTTACCGCGGACAGGGGTTGAGGGACGAGCAGTACTTC. Encoded protein: CASSYRGQGLRDEQYF.

This chain connects TRBV5-6 to TRBJ2-7, with 8 positions matching TRBD2. From germline, CDR1 is SGHDT and CDR2 YYEEEE. V lost 3 bases and J lost 2; bases outside the gene matches: 4. This CDR3 contains 14 residues. The CDR3 spells CASSSGGLPYEQYF. For the CDR3, the DNA is TGTGCCAGCAGCTCGGGGGGGTTGCCCTACGAGCAGTACTTC.

V and J are TRBV3-1 (or the pseudogene TRBV3-2) and TRBJ2-4, with 7 bases that match TRBD1. This CDR3 has 17 amino acids. Germline lookup yields CDR1 LGHDT and CDR2 YNNKEL (reference sequence). V dropped 2 bases and J dropped 0; count of bases not matched to a gene: 7. The CDR3 region is CASSQIKDRRAKNIQYF. The CDR3 DNA reads as TGTGCCAGCAGCCAAATTAAGGACAGGAGAGCCAAAAACATTCAGTACTTC.

This chain connects TRBV9 to TRBJ1-3; the match to TRBD1 covers 7 bases. J gave up 4 bases and V 5 bases, and 6 bases lay outside the gene matches. The CDR3 has 14 residues. Germline CDR1 and CDR2: SGDLS and YYNGEE. The CDR3 DNA reads as TGTGCCAGCAGTGCGGGACAGCGAGGAAACACCATATATTTT. This encodes CASSAGQRGNTIYF.

The chain carries TRBV5-4 and TRBJ1-1; D unclear. The CDR3 extends over 14 amino acids. Germline values: CDR1 SGHNT, CDR2 YYREEE (reference sequence). The V gene lost 2 bases and the J gene lost 4 bases, with 12 bases spanning the gap. CDR3 coding DNA: TGTGCCAGCAGCTTAAAAATAGAAGCCACTGAAGCTTTCTTT. Translation: CASSLKIEATEAFF.

CDR3 region: CASSPRSEGALVNYGYTF. Here the CDR3 DNA reads TGTGCCAGCTCACCACGGTCGGAGGGGGCCCTAGTGAACTATGGCTACACCTTC. The chain joins TRBV18 to TRBJ1-2, with TRBD1 matching over 7 bases. Germline CDR1 is KGHSH and CDR2 is LQKENI. The CDR3 runs to 18 residues. With 1 base clipped from V and 2 bases from J, the junction kept 13 bases outside the gene matches.

The J gene is TRBJ1-1, the V gene TRBV6-5; D unresolved. CDR3 length: 15 residues. Trimming left V 2 bases short and J 0 bases short, with 10 bases between. Germline loops: CDR1 MNHEY, CDR2 SVGAGI. CDR3 residues: CASSYAGLMNTEAFF. Here the CDR3 DNA reads TGTGCCAGCAGTTACGCCGGTCTGATGAACACTGAAGCTTTCTTT.